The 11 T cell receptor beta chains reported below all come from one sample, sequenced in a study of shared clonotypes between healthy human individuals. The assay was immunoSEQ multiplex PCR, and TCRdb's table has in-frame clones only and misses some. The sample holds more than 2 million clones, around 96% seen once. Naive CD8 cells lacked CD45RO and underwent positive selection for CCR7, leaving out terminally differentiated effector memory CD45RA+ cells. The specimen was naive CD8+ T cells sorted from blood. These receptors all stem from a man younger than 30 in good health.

DNA of the CDR3: TGCGCCAGCAGCCAAGAACGGACCGGAGATACGCAGTATTTT. It yields the protein CASSQERTGDTQYF. The chain joins TRBV4-1 to TRBJ2-3; D is unresolved. V shed 0 bases and J shed 5 bases, with 9 bases lying between them. This CDR3 is 14 amino acids long. CDR1 MGHRA and CDR2 YSYEKL come from the germline V gene.

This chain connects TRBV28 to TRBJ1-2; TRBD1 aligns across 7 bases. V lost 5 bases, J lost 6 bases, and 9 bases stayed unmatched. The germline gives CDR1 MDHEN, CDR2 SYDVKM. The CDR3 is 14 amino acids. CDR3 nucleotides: TGTGCCAGCAGTCCCGTATCGACAGGGCATGGCTACACCTTC. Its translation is CASSPVSTGHGYTF.

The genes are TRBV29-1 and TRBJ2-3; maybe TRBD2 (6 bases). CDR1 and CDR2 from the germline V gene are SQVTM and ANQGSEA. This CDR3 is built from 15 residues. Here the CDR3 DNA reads TGCAGTATAAACTGGAGGCGGGGAGATAAAGATACGCAGTATTTT. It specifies CSINWRRGDKDTQYF.

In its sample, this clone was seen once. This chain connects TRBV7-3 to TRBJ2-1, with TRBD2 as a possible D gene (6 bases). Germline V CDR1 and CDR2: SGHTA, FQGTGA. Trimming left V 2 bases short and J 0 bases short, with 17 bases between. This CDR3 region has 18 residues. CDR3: CASSLGGATLRSYNEQFF. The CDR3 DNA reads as TGTGCCAGCAGCTTAGGCGGGGCCACCCTCCGCTCCTACAATGAGCAGTTCTTC. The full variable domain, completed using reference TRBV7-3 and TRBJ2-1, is GAGVSQTPSNKVTEKGKYVELRCDPISGHTALYWYRQSLGQGPEFLIYFQGTGAADDSGLPNDRFFAVRPEGSVSTLKIQRTERGDSAVYLCASSLGGATLRSYNEQFFGPGTRLTVL.

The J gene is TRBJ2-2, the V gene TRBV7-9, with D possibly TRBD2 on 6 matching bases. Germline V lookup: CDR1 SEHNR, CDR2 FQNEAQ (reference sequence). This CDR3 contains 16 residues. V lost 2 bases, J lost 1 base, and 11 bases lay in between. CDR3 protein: CASSLFFGGNTGELFF. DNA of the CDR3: TGTGCCAGCAGCTTATTCTTCGGGGGGAACACCGGGGAGCTGTTTTTT.

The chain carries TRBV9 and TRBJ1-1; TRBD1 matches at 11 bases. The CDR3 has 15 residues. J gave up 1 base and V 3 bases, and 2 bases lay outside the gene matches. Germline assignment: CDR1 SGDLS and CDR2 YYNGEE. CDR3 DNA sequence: TGTGCCAGCAGCGGGACAGGGGGCACGAACACTGAAGCTTTCTTT. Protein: CASSGTGGTNTEAFF.

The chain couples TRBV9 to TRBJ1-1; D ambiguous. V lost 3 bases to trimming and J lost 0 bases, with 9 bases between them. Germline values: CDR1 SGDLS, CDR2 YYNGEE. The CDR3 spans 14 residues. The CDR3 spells CASSAWDMNTEAFF. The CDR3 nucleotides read TGTGCCAGCAGCGCGTGGGATATGAACACTGAAGCTTTCTTT.

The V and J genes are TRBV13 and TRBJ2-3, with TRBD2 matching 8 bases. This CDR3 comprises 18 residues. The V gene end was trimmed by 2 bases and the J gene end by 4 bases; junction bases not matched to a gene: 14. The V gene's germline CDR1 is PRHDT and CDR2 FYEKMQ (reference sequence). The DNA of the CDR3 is TGTGCCAGCAGCTTACTAGCGGGCTCGCACGGTTCGGCAGATACGCAGTATTTT. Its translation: CASSLLAGSHGSADTQYF.

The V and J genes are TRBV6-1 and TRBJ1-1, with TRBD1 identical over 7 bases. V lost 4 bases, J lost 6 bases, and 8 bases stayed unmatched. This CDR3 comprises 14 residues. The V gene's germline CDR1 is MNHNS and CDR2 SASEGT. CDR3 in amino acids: CASSAISGGPEAFF. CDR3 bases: TGTGCCAGCAGTGCCATTTCAGGGGGGCCTGAAGCTTTCTTT.

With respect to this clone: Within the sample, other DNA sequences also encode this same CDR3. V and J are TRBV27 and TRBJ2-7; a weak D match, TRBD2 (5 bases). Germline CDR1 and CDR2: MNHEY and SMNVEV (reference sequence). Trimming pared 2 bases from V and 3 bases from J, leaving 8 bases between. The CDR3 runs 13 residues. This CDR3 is CASSLNRGYEQYF. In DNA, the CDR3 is TGTGCCAGCAGTTTAAACCGGGGCTACGAGCAGTACTTC.

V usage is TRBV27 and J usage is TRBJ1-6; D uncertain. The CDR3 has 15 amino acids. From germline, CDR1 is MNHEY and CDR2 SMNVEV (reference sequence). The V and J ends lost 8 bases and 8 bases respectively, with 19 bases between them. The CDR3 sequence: CASRQVDTTDSPLHF. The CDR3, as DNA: TGTGCCAGCCGGCAAGTGGATACCACTGATTCACCCCTCCACTTT.